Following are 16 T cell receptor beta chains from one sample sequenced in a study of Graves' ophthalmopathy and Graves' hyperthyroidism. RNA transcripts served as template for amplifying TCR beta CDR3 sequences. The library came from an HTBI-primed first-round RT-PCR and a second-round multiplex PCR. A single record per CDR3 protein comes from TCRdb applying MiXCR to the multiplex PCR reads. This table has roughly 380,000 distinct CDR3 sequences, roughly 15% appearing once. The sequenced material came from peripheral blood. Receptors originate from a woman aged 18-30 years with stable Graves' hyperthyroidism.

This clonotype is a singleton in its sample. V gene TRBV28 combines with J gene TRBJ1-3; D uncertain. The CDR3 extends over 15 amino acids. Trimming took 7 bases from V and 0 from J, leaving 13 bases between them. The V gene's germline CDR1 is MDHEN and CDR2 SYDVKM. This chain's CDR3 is CASNGWSLSGNTIYF. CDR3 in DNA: TGTGCCAGCAATGGATGGAGCCTCTCTGGAAACACCATATATTTT.

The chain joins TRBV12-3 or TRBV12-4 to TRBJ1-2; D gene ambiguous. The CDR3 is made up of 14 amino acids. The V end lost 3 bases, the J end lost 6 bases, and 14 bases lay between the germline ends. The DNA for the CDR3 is TGTGCCAGCAGTTTGACGGGTCTTGAGGATGGCTACACCTTC. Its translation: CASSLTGLEDGYTF.

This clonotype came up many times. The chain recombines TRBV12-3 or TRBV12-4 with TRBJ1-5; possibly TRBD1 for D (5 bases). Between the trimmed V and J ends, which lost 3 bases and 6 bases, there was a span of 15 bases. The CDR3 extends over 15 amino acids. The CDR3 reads CASSFNNQGTQPQHF. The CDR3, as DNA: TGTGCCAGCAGTTTCAATAATCAGGGTACTCAGCCCCAGCATTTT.

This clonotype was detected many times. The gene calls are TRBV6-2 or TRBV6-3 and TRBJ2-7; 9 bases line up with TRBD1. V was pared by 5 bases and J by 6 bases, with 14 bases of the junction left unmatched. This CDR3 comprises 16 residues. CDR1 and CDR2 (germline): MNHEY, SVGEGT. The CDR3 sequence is CASSPLPGQGVPEQYF. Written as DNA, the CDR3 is TGTGCCAGCAGTCCGTTACCGGGACAGGGAGTACCCGAGCAGTACTTC.

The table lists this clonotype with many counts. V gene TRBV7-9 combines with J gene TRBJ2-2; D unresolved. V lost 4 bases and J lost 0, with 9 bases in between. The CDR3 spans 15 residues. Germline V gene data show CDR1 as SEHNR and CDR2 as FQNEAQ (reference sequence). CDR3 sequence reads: CASSYAAANTGELFF. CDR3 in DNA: TGTGCCAGCAGCTACGCGGCGGCGAACACCGGGGAGCTGTTTTTT.

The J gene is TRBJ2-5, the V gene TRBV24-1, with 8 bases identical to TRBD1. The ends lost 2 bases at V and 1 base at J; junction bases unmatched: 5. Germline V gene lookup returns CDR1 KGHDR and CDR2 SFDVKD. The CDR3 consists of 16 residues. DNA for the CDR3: TGTGCCACCAGTGATTCCGTTGGACAGGGCCAAGAGACCCAGTACTTC. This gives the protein CATSDSVGQGQETQYF.

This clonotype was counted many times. CDR3 protein: CASSLGTAEGRNYGYTF. The DNA for the CDR3 is TGTGCCAGCAGTTTAGGGACAGCGGAGGGACGTAACTATGGCTACACCTTC. V usage is TRBV28 and J usage is TRBJ1-2; 7 positions agree with TRBD1. There are 17 residues in the CDR3. V dropped 2 bases and J dropped 1; count of bases not matched to a gene: 10. CDR1 is MDHEN, CDR2 SYDVKM, per germline.

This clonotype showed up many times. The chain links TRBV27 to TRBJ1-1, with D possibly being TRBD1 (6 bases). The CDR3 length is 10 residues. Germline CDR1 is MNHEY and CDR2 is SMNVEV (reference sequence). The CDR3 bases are TGTGACTTGGGGGGGCCTGAAGCTTTCTTT. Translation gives CDLGGPEAFF.

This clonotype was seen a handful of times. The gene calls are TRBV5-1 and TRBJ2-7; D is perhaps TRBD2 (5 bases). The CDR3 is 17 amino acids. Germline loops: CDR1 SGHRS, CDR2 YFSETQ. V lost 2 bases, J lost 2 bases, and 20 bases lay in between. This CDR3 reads CASSLSTGPGNAYEQYF. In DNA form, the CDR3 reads TGCGCCAGCAGCTTAAGTACCGGGCCGGGGAACGCCTACGAGCAGTACTTC.

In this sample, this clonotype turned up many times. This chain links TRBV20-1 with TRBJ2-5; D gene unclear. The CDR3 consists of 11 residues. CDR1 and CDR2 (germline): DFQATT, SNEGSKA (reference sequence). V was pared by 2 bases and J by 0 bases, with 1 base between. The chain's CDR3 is CSARNQETQYF. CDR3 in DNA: TGCAGTGCTAGAAACCAAGAGACCCAGTACTTC.

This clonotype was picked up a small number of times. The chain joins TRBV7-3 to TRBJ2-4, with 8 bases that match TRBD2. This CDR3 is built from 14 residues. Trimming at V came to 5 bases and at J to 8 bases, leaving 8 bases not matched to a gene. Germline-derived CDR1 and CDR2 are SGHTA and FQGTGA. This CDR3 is CASSRTGGLDIQYF. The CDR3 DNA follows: TGTGCCAGCAGCCGAACGGGGGGGTTAGACATTCAGTACTTC.

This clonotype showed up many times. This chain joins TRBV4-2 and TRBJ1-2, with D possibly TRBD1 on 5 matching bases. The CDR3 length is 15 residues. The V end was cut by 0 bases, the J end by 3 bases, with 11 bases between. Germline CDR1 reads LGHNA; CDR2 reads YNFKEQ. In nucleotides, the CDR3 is TGTGCCAGCAGCCAAGATCGGGGCGAGGACTATGGCTACACCTTC. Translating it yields CASSQDRGEDYGYTF.

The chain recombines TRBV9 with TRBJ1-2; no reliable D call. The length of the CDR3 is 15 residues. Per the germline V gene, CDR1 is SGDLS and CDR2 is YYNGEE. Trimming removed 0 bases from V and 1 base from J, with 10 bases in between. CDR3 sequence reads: CASSVGVGINYGYTF. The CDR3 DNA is TGTGCCAGCAGCGTAGGAGTAGGGATTAACTATGGCTACACCTTC.

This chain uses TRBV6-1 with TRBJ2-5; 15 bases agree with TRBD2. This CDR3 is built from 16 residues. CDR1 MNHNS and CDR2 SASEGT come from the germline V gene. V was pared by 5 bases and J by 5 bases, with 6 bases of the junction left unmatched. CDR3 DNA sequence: TGTGCCAGCAGTCCAGGACTAGCGGGGGGGCACGAGACCCAGTACTTC. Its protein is CASSPGLAGGHETQYF.

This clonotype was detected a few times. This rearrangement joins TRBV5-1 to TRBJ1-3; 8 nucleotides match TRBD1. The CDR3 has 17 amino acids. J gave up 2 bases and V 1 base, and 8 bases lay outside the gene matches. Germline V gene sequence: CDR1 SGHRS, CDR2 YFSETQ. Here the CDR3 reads CASSLMQGASAGNTIYF. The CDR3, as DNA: TGCGCCAGCAGCTTGATGCAGGGGGCTTCGGCTGGAAACACCATATATTTT.

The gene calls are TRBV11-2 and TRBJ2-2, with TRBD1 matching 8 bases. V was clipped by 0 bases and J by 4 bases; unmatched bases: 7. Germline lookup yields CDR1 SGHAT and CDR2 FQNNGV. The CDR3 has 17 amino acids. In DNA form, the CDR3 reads TGTGCCAGCAGCTTAGATCCAGTCAGGGGGCGCACCGGGGAGCTGTTTTTT. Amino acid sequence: CASSLDPVRGRTGELFF. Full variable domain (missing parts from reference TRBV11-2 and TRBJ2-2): EAGVAQSPRYKIIEKRQSVAFWCNPISGHATLYWYQQILGQGPKLLIQFQNNGVVDDSQLPKDRFSAERLKGVDSTLKIQPAKLEDSAVYLCASSLDPVRGRTGELFFGEGSRLTVL.